Included here is one T cell receptor (beta chain) sequence, with context. The antigen remains undetermined. Study-level findings and limits: Whole repertoires were not studied in the larger cohort, only one V-J beta rearrangement. Tumor memory CD4+ T cell TCR gene usage clustered with blood and lymph node memory CD4+ cells and lymph node naive CD4+ cells.

CD4+CD45RO+CD25- cells were isolated as memory CD4+ T cells. Semi-nested PCR with Nested Universal Primer A followed constant-region reverse priming of full-length variable regions. TCRdb reprocessed the 5' RACE reads with MiXCR, giving one entry per CDR3 protein. This table holds roughly 64,000 distinct CDR3 sequences, roughly 23% found once. This CDR3 has 12 amino acids. Trimming removed 5 bases from V and 1 base from J, with 6 bases in between. CDR1 is DFQATT and CDR2 is SNEGSKA in the germline V gene (reference sequence). The sample consisted of memory CD4+ T cells sorted from a lymph node. Subset in this sample: memory CD4+ T cells, CD4+CD45RO+CD25-. The receptor was isolated from a female donor with breast cancer. The genes are TRBV20-1 and TRBJ1-5; D is unresolved. The CDR3 sequence: CSARGSNQPQHF. CDR3 nucleotide sequence: TGCAGTGCTCGGGGAAGCAATCAGCCCCAGCATTTT.